These 8 T cell receptor beta chains were sequenced from one sample in a study of CXCR3-negative and CXCR3-positive naive CD8 T cells. Through 5' RACE with UMI labels, the TRB cDNA libraries were prepared. No DNA is given; TCRdb re-called the 5' RACE reads and lists each CDR3 protein once. The sample table includes 75,000 to 95,000 distinct CDR3 sequences. The sample comprised naive CXCR3- CD8+ T cells from blood. Sample subset: CD45RO-CCR7+CD27+CD95- naive CD8+ T cells lacking CXCR3 (TNR3-). These receptors were obtained from a human donor in good health. Some clones in this sample may be carry-over from other donors' samples.

The gene calls are TRBV29-1 and TRBJ2-1; TCRdb returns TRBD1, unconfirmable since there is no DNA. The length of the CDR3 is 14 residues. CDR1 SQVTM and CDR2 ANQGSEA come from the germline V gene. The CDR3 reads CSVRGGESSNEQFF.

V is TRBV5-6 and J is TRBJ2-7; TCRdb outputs TRBD2, but without DNA this stays unchecked. Germline assignment: CDR1 SGHDT and CDR2 YYEEEE. The CDR3 contains 17 residues. CDR3 residues: CASSHGLAEVQAYEQYF.

J is TRBJ2-1 and V is TRBV3-1; checking the TCRdb D call of TRBD1 is not possible without DNA. Germline CDR1 LGHDT, CDR2 YNNKEL (reference sequence). The CDR3 runs 16 residues. CDR3: CASSQTLGGHYNEQFF.

The genes are TRBV9 and TRBJ2-1; TCRdb designates TRBD1, a call that cannot be tested without DNA. This CDR3 is 16 amino acids long. Germline values: CDR1 SGDLS, CDR2 YYNGEE. CDR3 region: CASSVRTGGVYNEQFF.

V usage is TRBV2 and J usage is TRBJ1-1; TCRdb's assignment of TRBD1 cannot be checked, as there is no DNA. Germline CDR1 is SNHLY and CDR2 is FYNNEI. This CDR3 has 13 residues. This CDR3 is CAINQGANTEAFF.

This chain links TRBV12-3 or TRBV12-4 with TRBJ2-3; the D call from TCRdb, TRBD1, cannot be confirmed without DNA. This CDR3 has 19 amino acids. CDR3 in amino acids: CASTFNRGITEEGEDTQYF.

This rearrangement joins TRBV7-8 to TRBJ1-2; TCRdb gives TRBD1 as the D gene, but with no DNA this cannot be confirmed. The germline V gene has CDR1 SGHVS and CDR2 FQNEAQ. The CDR3 has 13 residues. CDR3 in amino acids: CASSLAQGYGYTF.

The chain has TRBV7-9 and TRBJ2-7; TCRdb calls TRBD1, which cannot be checked without DNA. CDR1 is SEHNR, CDR2 FQNEAQ, per germline (reference sequence). The CDR3 runs to 13 residues. This chain's CDR3 is CASIPTGGHEQYF.